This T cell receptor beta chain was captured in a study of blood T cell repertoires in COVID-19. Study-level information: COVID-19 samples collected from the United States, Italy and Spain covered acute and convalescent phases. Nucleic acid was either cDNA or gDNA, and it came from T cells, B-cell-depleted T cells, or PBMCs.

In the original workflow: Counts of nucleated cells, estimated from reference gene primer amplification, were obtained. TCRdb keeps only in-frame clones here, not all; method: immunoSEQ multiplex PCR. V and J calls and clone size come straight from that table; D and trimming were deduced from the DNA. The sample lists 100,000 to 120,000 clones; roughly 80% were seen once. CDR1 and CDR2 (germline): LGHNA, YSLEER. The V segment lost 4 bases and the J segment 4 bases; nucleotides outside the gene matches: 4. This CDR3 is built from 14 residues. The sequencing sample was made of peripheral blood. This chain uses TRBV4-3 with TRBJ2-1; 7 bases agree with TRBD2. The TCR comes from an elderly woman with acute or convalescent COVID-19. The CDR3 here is CASSPAGVYNEQFF. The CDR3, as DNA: TGCGCCAGCAGCCCCGCGGGAGTATACAATGAGCAGTTCTTC.